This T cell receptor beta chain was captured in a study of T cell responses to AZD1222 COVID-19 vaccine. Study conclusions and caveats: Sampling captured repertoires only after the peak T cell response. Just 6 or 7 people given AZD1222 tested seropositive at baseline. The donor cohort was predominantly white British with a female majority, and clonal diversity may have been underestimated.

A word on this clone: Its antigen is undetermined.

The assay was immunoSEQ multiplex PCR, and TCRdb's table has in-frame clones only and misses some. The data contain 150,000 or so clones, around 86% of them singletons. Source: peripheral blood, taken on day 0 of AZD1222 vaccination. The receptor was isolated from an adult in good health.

CDR3 DNA: TGTGCCAGCAGAGACAGGGCTGACTACGAGCAGTACTTC. Residues: CASRDRADYEQYF. V gene TRBV3-1 (or the pseudogene TRBV3-2) combines with J gene TRBJ2-7, with 7 bases fitting TRBD1. The V segment lost 6 bases and the J segment 3 bases; nucleotides outside the gene matches: 5. This CDR3 is 13 amino acids long. Looked up from germline, CDR1 is LGHDT and CDR2 is YNNKEL (reference sequence).